The rows below give T cell receptor beta chains drawn from one sample of a study of cytomegalovirus exposure and HLA in healthy donors. Produced via immunoSEQ multiplex PCR; TCRdb's table is partial and in-frame only. The sample lists under 150,000 clones, 60% to 80% occurring once. The sequenced material came from PBMCs. The receptors were gathered from a woman aged 55 to 70 in good health and CMV-seropositive. Both conserved end residues are part of each CDR3. Size values are once, few and many counts, or a class for expanded clones, and some rows have none.

>TRBV6-5|TRBJ2-2|-
CASSYREGLTGELFF
>TRBV6-5|TRBJ2-7|-
CASSYSMLRREQYF
>TRBV5-1|TRBJ1-2|-
CASSLNTRNYGYTF
>TRBV2|TRBJ1-6|once
CASSVDRGSYNSPLHF
>TRBV9|TRBJ1-3|once
CASSLLSAGNTIYF
>TRBV11-2|TRBJ2-2|-
CASRTGTANTGELFF
>TRBV5-1|TRBJ1-2|once
CASSLYRAGYGYTF
>TRBV9|TRBJ2-6|-
CASTVGQVSSGANVLTF
>TRBV7-3|TRBJ1-5|-
CASSLGFEDGWRGPDNQPQHF
>TRBV7-9|TRBJ2-1|-
CASSTAGTSGGVDEQFF
>TRBV5-4|TRBJ2-6|few
CASSLRGLASSGANVLTF
>TRBV7-3|TRBJ2-1|-
CASSQRTSGEGNEQFF
>TRBV5-6|TRBJ1-1|-
CASSSDRRNTEAFF
>TRBV14|TRBJ1-2|-
CASSLQGDGYTF
>TRBV11-1|TRBJ2-7|-
CASSLGQGGYEQYF
>TRBV18|TRBJ1-5|-
CASSHDREGQPQHF
>TRBV7-3|TRBJ2-1|-
CASTSGGNYNEQFF
>TRBV12-5|TRBJ1-1|-
CASGRYTTEAFF
>TRBV29-1|TRBJ1-1|-
CSVVGQKNTEAFF
>TRBV6-6|TRBJ1-3|-
CASSYEGYTIYF
>TRBV6-5|TRBJ2-5|-
CASSSPRGAGTQYF
>TRBV5-1|TRBJ2-1|-
CASSRDRPTSYNEQFF
>TRBV5-4|TRBJ2-3|few
CASSLVRGGAVQADTQYF
>TRBV19|TRBJ2-3|-
CASSPTGTDTQYF
>TRBV7-2|TRBJ2-7|-
CASSLNRGLGEQYF
>TRBV15|TRBJ1-1|few
CATSRNFPGQGNTEAFF
>TRBV10-1|TRBJ2-7|once
CASSETGQWYEQYF
>TRBV6-6|TRBJ1-1|-
CASSYGRNTEAFF
>TRBV10-1|TRBJ2-3|-
CASTGQGRDTQYF
>TRBV4-2|TRBJ1-4|-
CASSQDGGTNEKLFF
>TRBV10-3|TRBJ1-2|-
CAIRGAGNYGYTF
>TRBV7-9|TRBJ1-4|-
CASSLAQGNEKLFF
>TRBV11-2|TRBJ1-1|-
CASSSMSGVEAFF
>TRBV6-1|TRBJ1-6|-
CASKRGQLNSPLHF
>TRBV19|TRBJ1-5|-
CASSPTDRSFQPQHF
>TRBV5-1|TRBJ1-2|-
CASSPSGGGYGYTF
>TRBV20-1|TRBJ1-2|few
CSAYSNYGYTF
>TRBV18|TRBJ1-1|few
CASSQGQGNTEAFF
>TRBV5-4|TRBJ1-2|-
CASTYEGQRSYTF
>TRBV7-9|TRBJ2-1|few
CASSLGQGEGEQFF
>TRBV5-4|TRBJ2-7|-
CASSPRGAGVSYEQYF
>TRBV4-1|TRBJ2-5|-
CASSQDPPAGQETQYF
>TRBV27|TRBJ1-2|-
CASSLSRTNYGYTF
>TRBV6-5|TRBJ1-2|-
CASRRTGGAGYTF
>TRBV12-5|TRBJ2-7|-
CASGLEESSYEQYF
>TRBV5-1|TRBJ2-7|-
CASSLVGGRYEQYF
>TRBV7-3|TRBJ2-5|-
CASSLRASQETQYF
>TRBV11-2|TRBJ1-2|few
CASSLRTGGYGYTF
>TRBV5-1|TRBJ1-1|few
CASSPPGTGVMNTEAFF
>TRBV5-1|TRBJ2-6|-
CASNNPRGGGANVLTF
>TRBV9|TRBJ2-7|few
CASSGRLAGGSYYEQYF
>TRBV7-3|TRBJ1-2|-
CASSSTGEINYGYTF
>TRBV6-5|TRBJ1-2|-
CATSRDTSPYGYTF
>TRBV27|TRBJ1-5|-
CASSSGQYNQPQHF
>TRBV5-4|TRBJ2-3|few
CASSWREAHTQYF
>TRBV6-5|TRBJ1-4|-
CASSQQAQYEKLFF
>TRBV7-9|TRBJ2-3|-
CASSPLEDTQYF
>TRBV28|TRBJ1-5|-
CASLLKQGGNQPQHF